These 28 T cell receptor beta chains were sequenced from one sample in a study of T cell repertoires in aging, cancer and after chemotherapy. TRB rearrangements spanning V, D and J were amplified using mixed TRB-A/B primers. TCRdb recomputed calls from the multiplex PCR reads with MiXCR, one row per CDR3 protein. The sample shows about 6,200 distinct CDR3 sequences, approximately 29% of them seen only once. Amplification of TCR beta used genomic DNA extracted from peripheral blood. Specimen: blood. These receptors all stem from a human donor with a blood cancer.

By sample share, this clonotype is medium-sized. As DNA, the CDR3 is TGTGCCAGCAGCTTTGGGACACCCTACAATGAGCAGTTCTTC. Protein: CASSFGTPYNEQFF. The chain links TRBV5-6 to TRBJ2-1; a weak D match, TRBD1 (6 bases). The CDR3 is 14 residues long. Germline V lookup: CDR1 SGHDT, CDR2 YYEEEE. The V and J ends lost 2 bases and 2 bases respectively, with 8 bases between them.

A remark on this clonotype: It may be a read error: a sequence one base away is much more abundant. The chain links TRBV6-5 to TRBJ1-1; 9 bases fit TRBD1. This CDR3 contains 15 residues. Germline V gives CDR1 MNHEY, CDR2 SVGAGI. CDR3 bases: TGTGCCAGCAGTTACGGGACAGGGAGGGACACTGAAGATTTCTTT. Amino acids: CASSYGTGRDTEDFF.

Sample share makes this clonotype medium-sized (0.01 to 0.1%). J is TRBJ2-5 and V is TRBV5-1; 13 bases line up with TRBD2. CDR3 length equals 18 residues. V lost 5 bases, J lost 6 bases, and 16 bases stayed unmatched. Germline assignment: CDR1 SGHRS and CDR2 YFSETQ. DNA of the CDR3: TGCGCCAGCAGTCCAGGACTAGCGGGAGATCGGTGGGCAAAGACCCAGTACTTC. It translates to CASSPGLAGDRWAKTQYF. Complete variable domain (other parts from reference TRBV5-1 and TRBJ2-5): KAGVTQTPRYLIKTRGQQVTLSCSPISGHRSVSWYQQTPGQGLQFLFEYFSETQRNKGNFPGRFSGRQFSNSRSEMNVSTLELGDSALYLCASSPGLAGDRWAKTQYFGPGTRLLVL.

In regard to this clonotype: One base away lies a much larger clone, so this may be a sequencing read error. The CDR3, as DNA: TGCAGCGTTGAAAAAGGGGCAGGGGCTACAAACTACTATGGCTACACCTTC. It specifies CSVEKGAGATNYYGYTF. The chain couples TRBV29-1 to TRBJ1-2; a possible D gene is TRBD1 (6 bases). Per germline, CDR1 SQVTM and CDR2 ANQGSEA. CDR3 length equals 17 residues. V was pared by 2 bases and J by 3 bases, with 22 bases between.

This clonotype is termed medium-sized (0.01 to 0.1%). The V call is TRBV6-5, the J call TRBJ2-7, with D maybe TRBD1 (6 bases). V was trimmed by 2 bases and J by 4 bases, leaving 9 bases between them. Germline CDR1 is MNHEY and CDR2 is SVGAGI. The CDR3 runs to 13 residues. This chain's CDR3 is CASSYGTGYEQYF. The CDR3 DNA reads TGTGCCAGCAGTTACGGCACAGGGTACGAGCAGTACTTC.

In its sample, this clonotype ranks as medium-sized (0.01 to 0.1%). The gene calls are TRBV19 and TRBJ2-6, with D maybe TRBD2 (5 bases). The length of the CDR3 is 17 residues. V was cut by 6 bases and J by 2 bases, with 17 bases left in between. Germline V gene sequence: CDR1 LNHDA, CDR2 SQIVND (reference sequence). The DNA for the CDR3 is TGTGCCAGTAGGAGGCGGGTTTCTAATCCTGGGGCCAACGTCCTGACTTTC. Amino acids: CASRRRVSNPGANVLTF.

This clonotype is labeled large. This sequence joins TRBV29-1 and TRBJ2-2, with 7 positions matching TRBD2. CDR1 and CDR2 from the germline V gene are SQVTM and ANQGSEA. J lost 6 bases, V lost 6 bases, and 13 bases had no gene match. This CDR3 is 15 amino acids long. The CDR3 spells CSVTARGEESGELFF. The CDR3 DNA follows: TGCAGCGTGACAGCTCGGGGGGAGGAGTCCGGGGAGCTGTTTTTT.

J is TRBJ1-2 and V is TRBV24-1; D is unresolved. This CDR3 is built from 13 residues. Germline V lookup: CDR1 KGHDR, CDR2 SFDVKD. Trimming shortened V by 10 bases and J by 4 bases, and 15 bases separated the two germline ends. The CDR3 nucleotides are TGTGCCACAAGTAGCGGGCCAGGCTATGGCTACACCTTC. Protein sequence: CATSSGPGYGYTF.

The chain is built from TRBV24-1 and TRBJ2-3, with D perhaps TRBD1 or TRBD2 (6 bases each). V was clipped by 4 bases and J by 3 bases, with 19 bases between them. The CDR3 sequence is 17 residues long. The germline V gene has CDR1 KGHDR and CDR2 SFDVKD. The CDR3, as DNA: TGTGCCACCAGTGAAGGGGGGCAGACCCCGGGGACAGATACGCAGTATTTT. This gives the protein CATSEGGQTPGTDTQYF.

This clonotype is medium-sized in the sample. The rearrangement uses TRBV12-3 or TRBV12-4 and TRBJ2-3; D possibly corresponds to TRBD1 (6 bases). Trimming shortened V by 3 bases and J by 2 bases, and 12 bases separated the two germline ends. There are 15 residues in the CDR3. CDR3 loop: CASSFRGRVTDTQYF. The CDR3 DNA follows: TGTGCCAGCAGTTTCAGGGGAAGGGTCACAGATACGCAGTATTTT.

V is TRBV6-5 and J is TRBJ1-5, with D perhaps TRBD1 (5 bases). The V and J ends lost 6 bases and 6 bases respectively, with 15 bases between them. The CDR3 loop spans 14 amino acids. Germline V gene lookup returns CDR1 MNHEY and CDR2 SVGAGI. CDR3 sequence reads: CASRPGGGIQPQHF. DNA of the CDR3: TGTGCCAGCAGGCCCGGGGGGGGAATTCAGCCCCAGCATTTT.

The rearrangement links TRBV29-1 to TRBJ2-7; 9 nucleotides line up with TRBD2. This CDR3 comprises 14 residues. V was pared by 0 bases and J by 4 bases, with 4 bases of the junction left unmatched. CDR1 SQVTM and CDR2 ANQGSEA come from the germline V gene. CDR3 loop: CSVEEPSGIYEQYF. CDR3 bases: TGCAGCGTTGAAGAACCTAGCGGGATTTACGAGCAGTACTTC.

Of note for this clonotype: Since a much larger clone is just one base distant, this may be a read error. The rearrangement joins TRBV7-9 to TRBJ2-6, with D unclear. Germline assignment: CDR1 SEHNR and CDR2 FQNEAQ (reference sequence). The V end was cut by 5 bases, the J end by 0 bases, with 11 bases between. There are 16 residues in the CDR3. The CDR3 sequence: CASSQPSNSGANVLTF. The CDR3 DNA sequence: TGTGCCAGCAGCCAGCCCTCCAACTCTGGGGCCAACGTCCTGACTTTC.

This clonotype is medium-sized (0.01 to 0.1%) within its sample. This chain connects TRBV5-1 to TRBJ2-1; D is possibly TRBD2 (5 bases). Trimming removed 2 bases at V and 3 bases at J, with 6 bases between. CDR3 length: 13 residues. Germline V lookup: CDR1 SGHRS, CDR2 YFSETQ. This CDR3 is CASSLADYNEQFF. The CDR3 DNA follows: TGCGCCAGCAGCTTAGCGGACTACAATGAGCAGTTCTTC.

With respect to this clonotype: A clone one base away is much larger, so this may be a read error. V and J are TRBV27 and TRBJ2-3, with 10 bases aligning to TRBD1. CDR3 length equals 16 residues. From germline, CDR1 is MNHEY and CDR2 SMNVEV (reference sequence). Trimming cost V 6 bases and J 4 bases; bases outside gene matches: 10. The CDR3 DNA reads TGTGCCAGCAGGGGAGTGACAGGGGGCGCCCCAGATACGCAGTATTTT. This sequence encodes CASRGVTGGAPDTQYF.

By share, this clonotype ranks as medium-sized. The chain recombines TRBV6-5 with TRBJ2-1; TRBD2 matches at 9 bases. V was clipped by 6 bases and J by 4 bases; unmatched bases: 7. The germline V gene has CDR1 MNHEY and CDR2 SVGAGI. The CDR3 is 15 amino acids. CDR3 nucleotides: TGTGCCAGCAGAGGGCGGGAGGGCGTTTACAATGAGCAGTTCTTC. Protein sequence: CASRGREGVYNEQFF.

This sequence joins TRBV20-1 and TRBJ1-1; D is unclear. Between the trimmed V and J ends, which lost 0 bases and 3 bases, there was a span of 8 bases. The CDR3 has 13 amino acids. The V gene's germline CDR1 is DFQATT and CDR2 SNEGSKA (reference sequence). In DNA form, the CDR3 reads TGCAGTGCTAGAGATCGAAGGGACACTGAAGCTTTCTTT. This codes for CSARDRRDTEAFF.

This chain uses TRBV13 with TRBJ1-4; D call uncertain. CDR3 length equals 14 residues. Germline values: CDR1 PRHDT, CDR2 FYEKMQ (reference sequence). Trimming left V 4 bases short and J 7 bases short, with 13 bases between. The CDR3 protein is CASSSGHLREKLFF. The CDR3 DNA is TGTGCCAGCAGCTCCGGGCACCTCCGTGAAAAACTGTTTTTT.

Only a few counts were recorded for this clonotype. Here the CDR3 reads CASSLAGVLGWEQYF. In DNA, the CDR3 is TGTGCCAGCAGCTTAGCGGGAGTATTGGGCTGGGAGCAGTACTTC. The rearrangement joins TRBV7-9 to TRBJ2-7, with D possibly matching TRBD2 (5 bases). Germline CDR1 reads SEHNR; CDR2 reads FQNEAQ (reference sequence). The CDR3 sequence is 15 residues long. Trimming left V 0 bases short and J 7 bases short, with 16 bases between.

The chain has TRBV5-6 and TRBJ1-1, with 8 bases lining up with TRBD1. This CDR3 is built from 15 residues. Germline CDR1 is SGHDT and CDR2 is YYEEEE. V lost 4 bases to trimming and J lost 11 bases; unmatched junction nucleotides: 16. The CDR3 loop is CASSPLSATGARAFF. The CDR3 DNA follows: TGTGCCAGCAGCCCCTTGTCGGCGACAGGGGCGCGGGCTTTCTTT.

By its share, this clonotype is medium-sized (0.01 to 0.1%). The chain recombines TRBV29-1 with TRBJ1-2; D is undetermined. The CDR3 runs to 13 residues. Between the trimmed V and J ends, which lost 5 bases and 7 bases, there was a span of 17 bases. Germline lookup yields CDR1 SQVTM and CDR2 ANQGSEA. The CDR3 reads CSVLGPTGGGYTF. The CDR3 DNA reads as TGCAGCGTTCTCGGGCCTACCGGTGGTGGCTACACCTTC.

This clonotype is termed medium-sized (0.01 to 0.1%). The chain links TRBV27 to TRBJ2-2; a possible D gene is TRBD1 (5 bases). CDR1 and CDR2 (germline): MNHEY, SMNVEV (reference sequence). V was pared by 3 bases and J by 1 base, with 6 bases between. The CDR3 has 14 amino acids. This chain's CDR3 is CASSFRGNTGELFF. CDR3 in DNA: TGTGCCAGCAGTTTTAGGGGGAACACCGGGGAGCTGTTTTTT.

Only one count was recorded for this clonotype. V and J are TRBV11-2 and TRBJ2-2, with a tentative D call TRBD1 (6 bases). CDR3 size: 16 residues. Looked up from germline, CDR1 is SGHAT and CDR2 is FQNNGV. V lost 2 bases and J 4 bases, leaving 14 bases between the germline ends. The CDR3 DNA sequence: TGTGCCAGCAGCTTAAGAGCGCCAGGGGTCACCGGGGAGCTGTTTTTT. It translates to CASSLRAPGVTGELFF. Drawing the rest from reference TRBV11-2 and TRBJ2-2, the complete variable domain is EAGVAQSPRYKIIEKRQSVAFWCNPISGHATLYWYQQILGQGPKLLIQFQNNGVVDDSQLPKDRFSAERLKGVDSTLKIQPAKLEDSAVYLCASSLRAPGVTGELFFGEGSRLTVL.

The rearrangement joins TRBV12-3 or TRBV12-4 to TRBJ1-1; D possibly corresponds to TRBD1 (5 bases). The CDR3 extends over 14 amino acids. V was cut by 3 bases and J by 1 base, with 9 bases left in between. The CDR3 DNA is TGTGCCAGCAGTTTCGGACACCAGAACACTGAAGCTTTCTTT. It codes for CASSFGHQNTEAFF.

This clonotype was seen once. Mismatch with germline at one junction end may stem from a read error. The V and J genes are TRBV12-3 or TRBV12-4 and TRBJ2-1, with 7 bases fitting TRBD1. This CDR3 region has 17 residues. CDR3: CSSSFVPGQQPYNEQFF. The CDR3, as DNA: TGTTCCAGCAGTTTCGTCCCGGGACAGCAACCCTACAATGAGCAGTTCTTC.

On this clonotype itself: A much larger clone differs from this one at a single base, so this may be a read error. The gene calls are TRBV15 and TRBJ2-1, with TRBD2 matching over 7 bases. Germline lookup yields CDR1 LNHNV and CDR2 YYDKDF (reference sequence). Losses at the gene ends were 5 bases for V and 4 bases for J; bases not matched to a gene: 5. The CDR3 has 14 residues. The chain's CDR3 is CATSPASGYNEQFF. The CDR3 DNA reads TGTGCCACCAGCCCTGCTAGCGGTTACAATGAGCAGTTCTTC.

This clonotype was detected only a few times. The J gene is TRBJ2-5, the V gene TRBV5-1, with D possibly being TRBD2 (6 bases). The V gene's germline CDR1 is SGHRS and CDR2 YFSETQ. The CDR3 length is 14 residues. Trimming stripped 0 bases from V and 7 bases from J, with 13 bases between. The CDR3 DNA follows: TGCGCCAGCAGCTTGGAAATGGGAGGAGGGACCCAGTACTTC. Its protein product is CASSLEMGGGTQYF.

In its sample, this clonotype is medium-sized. In DNA form, the CDR3 reads TGTGCCAGCAGCCCGTTCTACGAGCAGTACTTC. It translates to CASSPFYEQYF. V gene TRBV13 combines with J gene TRBJ2-7, with D unresolved. The V end lost 5 bases, the J end lost 3 bases, and 5 bases lay between the germline ends. Germline lookup yields CDR1 PRHDT and CDR2 FYEKMQ (reference sequence). There are 11 residues in the CDR3.